A single sample gave rise to the 27 T cell receptor beta chains below, sequenced in a study of T cells after yellow fever vaccination. Each CDR3 protein is one row after TCRdb ran MiXCR on the 5' RACE reads. The sample contains hundreds of thousands of distinct CDR3 sequences, roughly 13% of which appear only once. Sample: PBMCs, taken on the day of the yellow fever booster vaccination. These receptors originate from a man aged 25-45 years who received the YFV17D yellow fever vaccine.

This clonotype occurred a few times. The chain combines TRBV15 with TRBJ2-2, with D possibly TRBD1 on 5 matching bases. Germline loops: CDR1 LNHNV, CDR2 YYDKDF (reference sequence). The V end lost 0 bases, the J end lost 7 bases, and 12 bases lay between the germline ends. CDR3 length: 15 residues. This chain's CDR3 is CATSRDRGARGELFF. The CDR3 coding sequence is TGTGCCACCAGCAGAGATCGTGGGGCGCGCGGGGAGCTGTTTTTT.

This clonotype appeared a single time. The chain links TRBV5-1 to TRBJ2-2; 7 bases match TRBD1. Germline V lookup: CDR1 SGHRS, CDR2 YFSETQ. Trimming removed 7 bases from V and 5 bases from J; junction bases left unmatched: 11. The CDR3 contains 15 residues. The CDR3 region is CASRTGQPPTGELFF. As DNA, the CDR3 is TGCGCCAGCCGGACGGGACAGCCACCAACCGGGGAGCTGTTTTTT.

V is TRBV29-1 and J is TRBJ2-5; 12 nucleotides line up with TRBD2. CDR1 and CDR2 from the germline V gene are SQVTM and ANQGSEA. This CDR3 has 18 amino acids. The CDR3 coding sequence is TGCAGTATAACCAGGGCTAGCGGGAGGGCAGGGTTCCAAGAGACCCAGTACTTC. Protein: CSITRASGRAGFQETQYF.

A few counts support this clonotype. The CDR3 DNA reads TGTGCCAGCAGCCAGGGGGGGGTTTACAATGAGCAGTTCTTC. Translated: CASSQGGVYNEQFF. V usage is TRBV7-8 and J usage is TRBJ2-1; D possibly matches TRBD1 or TRBD2 (7 bases each). From germline, CDR1 is SGHVS and CDR2 FQNEAQ. Trimming removed 5 bases at V and 4 bases at J, with 12 bases between. CDR3 size: 14 residues.

The chain joins TRBV7-3 to TRBJ2-5; D possibly matches TRBD1 or TRBD2 (7 bases each). Trimming took 3 bases from V and 4 from J, leaving 15 bases between them. Germline lookup yields CDR1 SGHTA and CDR2 FQGTGA. This CDR3 contains 15 residues. Here the CDR3 reads CASSFRGGQRETQYF. The CDR3 DNA is TGTGCCAGCAGCTTTAGGGGGGGACAGAGAGAGACCCAGTACTTC.

This rearrangement joins TRBV10-3 to TRBJ2-7, with 10 bases identical to TRBD2. The V gene end was trimmed by 10 bases and the J gene end by 5 bases; junction bases not matched to a gene: 8. Germline V CDR1 and CDR2: ENHRY, SYGVKD. The CDR3 loop spans 13 amino acids. Here the CDR3 reads CATVTSGNHEQYF. In DNA, the CDR3 is TGTGCCACGGTCACTAGCGGGAACCACGAGCAGTACTTC.

There are a few counts of this clonotype. The gene calls are TRBV12-3 or TRBV12-4 and TRBJ2-5; D is uncertain. Between the trimmed V and J ends, which lost 3 bases and 2 bases, there was a span of 7 bases. The CDR3 totals 13 residues. This CDR3 is CASSLIIQETQYF. DNA for the CDR3: TGTGCCAGCAGTTTGATTATTCAAGAGACCCAGTACTTC.

V and J are TRBV20-1 and TRBJ2-7; 8 bases agree with TRBD2. V dropped 6 bases and J dropped 6; count of bases not matched to a gene: 10. There are 13 residues in the CDR3. Germline V gene sequence: CDR1 DFQATT, CDR2 SNEGSKA (reference sequence). The CDR3 loop reads CSAQWGLVGEQYF. For the CDR3, the DNA is TGCAGTGCCCAGTGGGGACTAGTCGGCGAGCAGTACTTC.

The chain uses TRBV28 and TRBJ2-3; D possibly corresponds to TRBD2 (6 bases). Germline assignment: CDR1 MDHEN and CDR2 SYDVKM. Trimming stripped 4 bases from V and 3 bases from J, with 11 bases between. This CDR3 is 14 amino acids long. The CDR3, as DNA: TGTGCCAGCAGTTCGGGCGGGGCTACAGATACGCAGTATTTT. It yields the protein CASSSGGATDTQYF.

The chain combines TRBV7-9 with TRBJ1-4, with D unresolved. CDR1 and CDR2 from the germline V gene are SEHNR and FQNEAQ (reference sequence). This CDR3 has 15 amino acids. V lost 5 bases to trimming and J lost 8 bases, with 18 bases between them. The CDR3 loop is CASSVQSGLREKLFF. CDR3 in DNA: TGTGCCAGCAGCGTCCAGTCTGGGTTGAGGGAAAAACTGTTTTTT.

This clonotype was counted between two and nine times. The J gene is TRBJ1-2, the V gene TRBV24-1, with 9 nucleotides matching TRBD1. The CDR3 spans 16 residues. The germline CDR1 and CDR2 sequences are KGHDR and SFDVKD. V lost 4 bases and J lost 7; bases outside the gene matches: 12. The CDR3, as DNA: TGTGCCACCAGTGACAGAATACCGGGACAGGGCTTTGGCTACACCTTC. Encoded protein: CATSDRIPGQGFGYTF.

V and J are TRBV20-1 and TRBJ2-1; D is perhaps TRBD1 (5 bases). The V end was cut by 2 bases, the J end by 0 bases, with 14 bases between. CDR3 length equals 16 residues. Germline-derived CDR1 and CDR2 are DFQATT and SNEGSKA (reference sequence). CDR3 loop: CSARPVGVSSYNEQFF. Written as DNA, the CDR3 is TGCAGTGCTAGACCCGTAGGGGTTAGCTCCTACAATGAGCAGTTCTTC.

The chain employs TRBV5-1 and TRBJ1-1; no clear D gene. Germline-derived CDR1 and CDR2 are SGHRS and YFSETQ. Trimming left V 4 bases short and J 1 base short, with 11 bases between. The CDR3 is 14 amino acids. The CDR3 spells CASSQQVENTEAFF. DNA for the CDR3: TGCGCCAGCAGCCAGCAGGTTGAGAACACTGAAGCTTTCTTT.

This sequence joins TRBV4-3 and TRBJ2-7, with 7 positions matching TRBD1. CDR3 length: 15 amino acids. V shed 3 bases and J 0 bases; nucleotides not matched to a gene: 5. Germline loops: CDR1 LGHNA, CDR2 YSLEER. The CDR3 coding sequence is TGCGCCAGCAGCCAGGGGACAGTACCCTCCTACGAGCAGTACTTC. Amino acids: CASSQGTVPSYEQYF.

This clonotype occurred a few times. This chain links TRBV7-2 with TRBJ2-4, with 10 bases lining up with TRBD1. This CDR3 is 16 amino acids long. The V and J ends lost 5 bases and 4 bases, in that order; junction bases with no gene match: 8. Germline CDR1 is SGHTA and CDR2 is FQGNSA. This CDR3 is CASSPSAGQGKNIQYF. CDR3 DNA: TGTGCCAGCAGCCCCTCTGCGGGACAGGGGAAAAACATTCAGTACTTC. Supplemented by reference TRBV7-2 and TRBJ2-4, the full variable domain reads GAGVSQSPSNKVTEKGKDVELRCDPISGHTALYWYRQSLGQGLEFLIYFQGNSAPDKSGLPSDRFSAERTGGSVSTLTIQRTQQEDSAVYLCASSPSAGQGKNIQYFGAGTRLSVL.

This clonotype has only a few counts. This chain links TRBV5-4 with TRBJ1-2; 10 nucleotides match TRBD1. The CDR3 contains 16 residues. Germline lookup yields CDR1 SGHNT and CDR2 YYREEE (reference sequence). V gave up 0 bases and J gave up 5 bases; unmatched junction bases: 7. CDR3 residues: CASSLGTGGGGYGYTF. In DNA form, the CDR3 reads TGTGCCAGCAGCTTGGGGACAGGGGGAGGAGGTTATGGCTACACCTTC.

The CDR3 protein is CASSPNGDLDGYTF. DNA for the CDR3: TGTGCCAGCTCACCAAACGGGGATCTAGACGGCTACACCTTC. V and J are TRBV18 and TRBJ1-2; D call uncertain. V lost 2 bases to trimming and J lost 8 bases, with 15 bases between them. CDR1 is KGHSH and CDR2 is LQKENI in the germline V gene. The CDR3 covers 14 residues. The full variable domain, in which reference TRBV18 and TRBJ1-2 provide the parts outside the CDR3, is NAGVMQNPRHLVRRRGQEARLRCSPMKGHSHVYWYRQLPEEGLKFMVYLQKENIIDESGMPKERFSAEFPKEGPSILRIQQVVRGDSAAYFCASSPNGDLDGYTFGSGTRLTVV.

This clonotype was recorded at least ten times. The chain has TRBV30 and TRBJ1-5, with D perhaps TRBD1 (6 bases). V lost 1 base and J lost 5, with 9 bases in between. Germline V gene data show CDR1 as GTSNPN and CDR2 as SVGIG (reference sequence). The CDR3 is made up of 13 amino acids. The chain's CDR3 is CAWSGQVYQPQHF. As DNA, the CDR3 is TGTGCCTGGAGTGGACAGGTTTATCAGCCCCAGCATTTT.

The genes are TRBV18 and TRBJ2-7, with D tentatively TRBD2 (6 bases). V lost 3 bases to trimming and J lost 0 bases, with 21 bases between them. The length of the CDR3 is 18 residues. Germline assignment: CDR1 KGHSH and CDR2 LQKENI. The CDR3 loop is CASSPQGPPGGSSYEQYF. The CDR3 nucleotides read TGTGCCAGCTCACCGCAAGGACCTCCCGGGGGTAGCTCCTACGAGCAGTACTTC.

This clonotype turned up a few times. This sequence joins TRBV5-1 and TRBJ2-7; D is undetermined. The CDR3 is 14 amino acids. V dropped 0 bases and J dropped 6 bases, with 13 bases sitting between them. Germline CDR1 reads SGHRS; CDR2 reads YFSETQ. CDR3 DNA: TGCGCCAGCAGCTTGGTTGGTGTGGGTTCCGAGCAGTACTTC. It codes for CASSLVGVGSEQYF.

V gene TRBV18 combines with J gene TRBJ2-7; the D is unclear. CDR3 length equals 13 residues. The V gene's germline CDR1 is KGHSH and CDR2 LQKENI. V dropped 5 bases and J dropped 7 bases, with 15 bases sitting between them. CDR3 loop: CASSSRGFREQYF. Written as DNA, the CDR3 is TGTGCCAGCTCATCACGAGGCTTCAGGGAGCAGTACTTC.

This clonotype was counted only a few times. The chain carries TRBV20-1 and TRBJ2-7; 8 positions agree with TRBD1. Germline loops: CDR1 DFQATT, CDR2 SNEGSKA (reference sequence). The CDR3 sequence is 13 residues long. J was trimmed by 3 bases and V by 5 bases; bases with no gene match: 6. The CDR3 sequence: CSAVPGQDYEQYF. The DNA for the CDR3 is TGCAGTGCTGTACCGGGACAGGACTACGAGCAGTACTTC.

This clonotype came up many times. The chain has TRBV6-4 and TRBJ1-1; weak D call: TRBD1 (5 bases). The CDR3 runs 13 residues. Germline V CDR1 and CDR2: MRHNA, SNTAGT. V was clipped by 4 bases and J by 6 bases, with 12 bases between them. The CDR3 DNA reads as TGTGCCAGCAGTGCCCAGGGTGGGTCTGAAGCTTTCTTT. Translation gives CASSAQGGSEAFF.

The V gene is TRBV29-1, the J gene TRBJ2-5, with a weak D call TRBD1 (5 bases). V lost 5 bases to trimming and J lost 3 bases, with 10 bases between them. The CDR3 has 12 amino acids. CDR1 is SQVTM and CDR2 is ANQGSEA in the germline V gene. CDR3 sequence reads: CSVLKGEETQYF. Here the CDR3 DNA reads TGCAGCGTTCTAAAAGGGGAAGAGACCCAGTACTTC.

This rearrangement joins TRBV20-1 to TRBJ2-5; D perhaps matches TRBD1 (7 bases). V dropped 6 bases and J dropped 5 bases, with 10 bases sitting between them. The germline CDR1 and CDR2 sequences are DFQATT and SNEGSKA (reference sequence). The CDR3 totals 11 residues. CDR3 DNA: TGCAGTGCCCAGGGGGGTGAGACCCAGTACTTC. It yields the protein CSAQGGETQYF.

This clonotype was recorded a few times. The V gene is TRBV20-1, the J gene TRBJ2-1, with D perhaps TRBD2 (5 bases). Germline loops: CDR1 DFQATT, CDR2 SNEGSKA (reference sequence). Trimming cost V 5 bases and J 5 bases, with 13 bases left between them. This CDR3 comprises 13 residues. This chain's CDR3 is CSAQLVLDNEQFF. DNA for the CDR3: TGCAGTGCTCAGTTGGTACTAGACAATGAGCAGTTCTTC.

This chain links TRBV28 with TRBJ2-3, with D unresolved. CDR1 MDHEN and CDR2 SYDVKM come from the germline V gene. There are 13 residues in the CDR3. V gave up 2 bases and J gave up 4 bases, with 7 bases separating them. CDR3 amino acids: CASSLQRPDTQYF. CDR3 sequence (DNA): TGTGCCAGCAGTTTACAGCGCCCAGATACGCAGTATTTT.